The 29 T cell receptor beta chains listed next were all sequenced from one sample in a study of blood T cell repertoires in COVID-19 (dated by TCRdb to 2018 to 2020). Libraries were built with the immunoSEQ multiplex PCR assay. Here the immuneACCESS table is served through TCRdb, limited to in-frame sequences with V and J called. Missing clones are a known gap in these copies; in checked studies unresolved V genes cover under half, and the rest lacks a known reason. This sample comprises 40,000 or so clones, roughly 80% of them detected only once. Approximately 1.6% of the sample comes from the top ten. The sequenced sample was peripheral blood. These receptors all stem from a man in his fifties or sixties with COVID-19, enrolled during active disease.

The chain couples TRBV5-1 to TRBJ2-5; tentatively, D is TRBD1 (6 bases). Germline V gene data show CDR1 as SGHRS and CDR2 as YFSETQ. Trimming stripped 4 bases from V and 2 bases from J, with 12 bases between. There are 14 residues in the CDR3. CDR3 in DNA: TGCGCCAGCAGCACTACAGGGATTCAAGAGACCCAGTACTTC. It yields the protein CASSTTGIQETQYF.

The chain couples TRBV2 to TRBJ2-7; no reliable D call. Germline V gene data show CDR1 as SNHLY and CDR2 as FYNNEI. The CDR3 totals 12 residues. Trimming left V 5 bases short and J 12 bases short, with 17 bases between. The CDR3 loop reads CASSSPGFLPYF. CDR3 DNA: TGTGCCAGCAGTTCTCCAGGTTTCCTACCGTACTTC.

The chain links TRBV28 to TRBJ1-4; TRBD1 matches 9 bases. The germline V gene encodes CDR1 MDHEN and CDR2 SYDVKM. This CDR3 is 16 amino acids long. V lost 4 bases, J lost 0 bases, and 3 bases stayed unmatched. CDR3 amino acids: CASSSRTGATNEKLFF. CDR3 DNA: TGTGCCAGCAGTTCGAGGACAGGGGCAACTAATGAAAAACTGTTTTTT.

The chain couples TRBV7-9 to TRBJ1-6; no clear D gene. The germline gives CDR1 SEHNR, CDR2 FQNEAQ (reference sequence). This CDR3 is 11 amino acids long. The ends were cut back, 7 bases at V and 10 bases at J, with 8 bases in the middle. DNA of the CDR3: TGTGCCAGCAACGCGGAGTCACCCCTCCACTTT. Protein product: CASNAESPLHF.

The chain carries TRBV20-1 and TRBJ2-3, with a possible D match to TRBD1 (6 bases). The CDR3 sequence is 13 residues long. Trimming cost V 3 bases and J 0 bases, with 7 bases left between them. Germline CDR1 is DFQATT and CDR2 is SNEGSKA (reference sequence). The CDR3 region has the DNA TGCAGTGCTAGTGACAGGAGCACAGATACGCAGTATTTT. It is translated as CSASDRSTDTQYF.

The CDR3 sequence: CASSLFVGRTEAFF. As DNA, the CDR3 is TGTGCCAGCAGCTTATTTGTGGGGCGAACTGAAGCTTTCTTT. The chain joins TRBV7-2 to TRBJ1-1, with D possibly TRBD1 on 5 matching bases. The CDR3 extends over 14 amino acids. Germline V gene lookup returns CDR1 SGHTA and CDR2 FQGNSA. V was trimmed by 2 bases and J by 5 bases, leaving 12 bases between them.

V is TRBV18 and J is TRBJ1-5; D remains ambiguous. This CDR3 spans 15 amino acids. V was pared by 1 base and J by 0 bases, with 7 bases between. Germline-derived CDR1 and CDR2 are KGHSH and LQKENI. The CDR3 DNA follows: TGTGCCAGCTCACCACAAGAGGATAGCAATCAGCCCCAGCATTTT. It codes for CASSPQEDSNQPQHF.

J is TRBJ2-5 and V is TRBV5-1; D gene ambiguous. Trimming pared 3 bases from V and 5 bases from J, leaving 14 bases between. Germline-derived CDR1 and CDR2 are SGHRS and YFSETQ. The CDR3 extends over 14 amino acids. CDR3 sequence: CASSSPPESETQYF. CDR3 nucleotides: TGCGCCAGCAGCTCACCCCCGGAGAGCGAGACCCAGTACTTC.

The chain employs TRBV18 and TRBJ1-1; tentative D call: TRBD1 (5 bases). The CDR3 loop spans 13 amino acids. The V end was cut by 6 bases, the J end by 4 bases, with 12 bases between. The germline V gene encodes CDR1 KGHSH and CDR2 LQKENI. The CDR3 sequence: CASSQGQGTEAFF. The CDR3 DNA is TGTGCCAGCTCTCAAGGACAAGGCACTGAAGCTTTCTTT.

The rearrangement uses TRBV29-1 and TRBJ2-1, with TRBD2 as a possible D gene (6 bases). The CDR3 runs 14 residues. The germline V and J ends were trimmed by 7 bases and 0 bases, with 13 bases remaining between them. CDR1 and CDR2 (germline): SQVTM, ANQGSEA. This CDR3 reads CSAVAGSSYNEQFF. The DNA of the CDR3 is TGCAGCGCGGTCGCGGGGAGCTCCTACAATGAGCAGTTCTTC.

The CDR3 region is CASSLLARPYNEQFF. The CDR3 region has the DNA TGCGCCAGCAGCTTACTAGCGAGACCCTACAATGAGCAGTTCTTC. The rearrangement uses TRBV5-1 and TRBJ2-1, with 7 positions matching TRBD2. Germline lookup yields CDR1 SGHRS and CDR2 YFSETQ. This CDR3 spans 15 amino acids. V lost 2 bases, J lost 2 bases, and 4 bases stayed unmatched.

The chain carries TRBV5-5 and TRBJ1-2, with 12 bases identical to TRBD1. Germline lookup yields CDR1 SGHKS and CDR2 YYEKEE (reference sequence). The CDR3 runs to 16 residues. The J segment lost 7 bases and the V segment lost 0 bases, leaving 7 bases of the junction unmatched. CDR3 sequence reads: CASSLVGGQGASGYTF. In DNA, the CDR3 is TGTGCCAGCAGCTTGGTTGGGGGACAGGGGGCAAGTGGCTACACCTTC.

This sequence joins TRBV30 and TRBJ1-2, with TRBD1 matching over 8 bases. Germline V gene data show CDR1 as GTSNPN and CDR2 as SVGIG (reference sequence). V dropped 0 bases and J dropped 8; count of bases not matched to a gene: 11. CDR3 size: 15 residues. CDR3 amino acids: CAWSVFGQGAVGYTF. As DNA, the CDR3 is TGTGCCTGGAGTGTATTTGGGCAGGGGGCGGTCGGCTACACCTTC.

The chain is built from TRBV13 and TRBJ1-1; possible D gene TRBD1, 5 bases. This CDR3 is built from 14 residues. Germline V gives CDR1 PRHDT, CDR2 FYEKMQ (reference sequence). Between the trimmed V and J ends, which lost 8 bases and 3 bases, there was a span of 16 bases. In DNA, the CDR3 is TGTGCCAGCTCCGCGGGGACGGCACACACTGAAGCTTTCTTT. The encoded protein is CASSAGTAHTEAFF.

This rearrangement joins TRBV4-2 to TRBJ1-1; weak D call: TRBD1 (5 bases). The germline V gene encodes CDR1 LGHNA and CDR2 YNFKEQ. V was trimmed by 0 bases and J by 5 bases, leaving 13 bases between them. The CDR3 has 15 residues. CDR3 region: CASSQEGRGDTEAFF. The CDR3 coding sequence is TGTGCCAGCAGCCAAGAGGGGAGGGGCGATACTGAAGCTTTCTTT.

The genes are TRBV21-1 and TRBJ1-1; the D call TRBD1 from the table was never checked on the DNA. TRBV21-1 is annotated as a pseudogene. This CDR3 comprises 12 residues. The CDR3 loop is CASSQQGQAAFF. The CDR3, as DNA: TGTGCCAGCAGCCAACAGGGACAGGCAGCTTTCTTT.

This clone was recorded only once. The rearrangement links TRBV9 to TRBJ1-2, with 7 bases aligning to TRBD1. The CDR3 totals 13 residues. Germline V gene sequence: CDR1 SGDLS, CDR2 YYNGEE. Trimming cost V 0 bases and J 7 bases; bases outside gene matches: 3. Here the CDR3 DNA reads TGTGCCAGCAGCGTAGCGGCAGGGGGTGGCTACACCTTC. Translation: CASSVAAGGGYTF.

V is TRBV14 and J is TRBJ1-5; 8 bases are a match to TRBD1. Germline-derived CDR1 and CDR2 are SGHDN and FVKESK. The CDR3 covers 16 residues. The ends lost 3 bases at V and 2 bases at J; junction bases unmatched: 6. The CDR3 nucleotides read TGTGCCAGCAGCCAGGAAGACAGGGGTCGCAATCAGCCCCAGCATTTT. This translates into CASSQEDRGRNQPQHF.

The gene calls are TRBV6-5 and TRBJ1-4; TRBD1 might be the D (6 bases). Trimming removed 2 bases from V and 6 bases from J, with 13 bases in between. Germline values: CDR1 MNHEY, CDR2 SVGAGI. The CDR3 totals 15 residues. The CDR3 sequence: CASSYVARQDEKLFF. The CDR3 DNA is TGTGCCAGCAGTTACGTTGCCAGACAGGATGAAAAACTGTTTTTT.

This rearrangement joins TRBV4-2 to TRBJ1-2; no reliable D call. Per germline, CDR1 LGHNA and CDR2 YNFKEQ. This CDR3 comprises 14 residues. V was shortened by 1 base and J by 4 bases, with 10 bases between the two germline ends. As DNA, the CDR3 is TGTGCCAGCAGCCAAGGGGTATCAGGCTATGGCTACACCTTC. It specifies CASSQGVSGYGYTF.

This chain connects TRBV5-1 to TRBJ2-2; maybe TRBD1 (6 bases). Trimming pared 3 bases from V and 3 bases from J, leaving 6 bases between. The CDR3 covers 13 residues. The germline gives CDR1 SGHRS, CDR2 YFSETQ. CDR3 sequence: CASSWTDTGELFF. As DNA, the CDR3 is TGCGCCAGCAGCTGGACAGACACCGGGGAGCTGTTTTTT.

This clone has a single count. CDR3 amino acids: CASSPGLAGVGAGELFF. The CDR3 DNA follows: TGCGCCAGCAGCCCGGGACTAGCGGGAGTGGGCGCCGGGGAGCTGTTTTTT. The chain couples TRBV5-1 to TRBJ2-2, with TRBD2 matching 14 bases. Germline CDR1 and CDR2: SGHRS and YFSETQ. V gave up 4 bases and J gave up 6 bases; unmatched junction bases: 8. The CDR3 spans 17 residues. Looking up the rest from reference TRBV5-1 and TRBJ2-2 gives the full variable domain: KAGVTQTPRYLIKTRGQQVTLSCSPISGHRSVSWYQQTPGQGLQFLFEYFSETQRNKGNFPGRFSGRQFSNSRSEMNVSTLELGDSALYLCASSPGLAGVGAGELFFGEGSRLTVL.

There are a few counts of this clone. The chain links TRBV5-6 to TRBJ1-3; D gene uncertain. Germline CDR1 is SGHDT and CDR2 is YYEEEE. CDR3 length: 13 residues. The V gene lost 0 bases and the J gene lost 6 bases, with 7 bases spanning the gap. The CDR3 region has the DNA TGTGCCAGCAGCTTGGACAGTGAAAACACCATATATTTT. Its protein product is CASSLDSENTIYF. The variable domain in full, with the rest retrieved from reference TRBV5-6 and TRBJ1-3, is DAGVTQSPTHLIKTRGQQVTLRCSPKSGHDTVSWYQQALGQGPQFIFQYYEEEERQRGNFPDRFSGHQFPNYSSELNVNALLLGDSALYLCASSLDSENTIYFGEGSWLTVV.

CDR3 protein: CASSRQGARYGYTF. DNA for the CDR3: TGTGCCAGCAGTCGGCAGGGGGCGAGGTATGGCTACACCTTC. This chain links TRBV6-2 or TRBV6-3 with TRBJ1-2, with TRBD1 matching over 8 bases. The germline V gene encodes CDR1 MNHEY and CDR2 SVGEGT. The CDR3 has 14 residues. The V gene end was trimmed by 5 bases and the J gene end by 5 bases; junction bases not matched to a gene: 7.

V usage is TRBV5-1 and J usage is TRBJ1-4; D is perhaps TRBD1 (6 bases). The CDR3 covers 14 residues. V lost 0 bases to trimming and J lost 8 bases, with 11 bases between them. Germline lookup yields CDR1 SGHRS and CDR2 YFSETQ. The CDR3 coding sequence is TGCGCCAGCAGCTTGGACAGGGTAGGGGAAAAACTGTTTTTT. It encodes CASSLDRVGEKLFF.

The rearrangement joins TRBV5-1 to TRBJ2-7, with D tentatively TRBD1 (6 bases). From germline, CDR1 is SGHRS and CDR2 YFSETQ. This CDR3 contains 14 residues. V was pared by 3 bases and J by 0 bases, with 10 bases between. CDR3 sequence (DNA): TGCGCCAGCAGCTCCGAGGGACACTCCTACGAGCAGTACTTC. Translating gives CASSSEGHSYEQYF.

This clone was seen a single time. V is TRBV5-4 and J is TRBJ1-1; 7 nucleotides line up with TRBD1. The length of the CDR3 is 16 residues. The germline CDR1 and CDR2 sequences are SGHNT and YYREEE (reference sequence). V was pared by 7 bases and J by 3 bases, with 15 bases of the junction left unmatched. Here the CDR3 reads CASHEGAGALDTEAFF. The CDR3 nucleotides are TGTGCCAGCCACGAGGGGGCAGGTGCCCTCGACACTGAAGCTTTCTTT.

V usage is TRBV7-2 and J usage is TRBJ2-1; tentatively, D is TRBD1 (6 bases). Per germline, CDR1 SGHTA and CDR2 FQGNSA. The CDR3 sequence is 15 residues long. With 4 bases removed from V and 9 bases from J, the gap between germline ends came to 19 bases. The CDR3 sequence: CASSSQTGPLGEQFF. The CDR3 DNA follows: TGTGCCAGCAGCTCCCAGACAGGACCACTGGGTGAGCAGTTCTTC.

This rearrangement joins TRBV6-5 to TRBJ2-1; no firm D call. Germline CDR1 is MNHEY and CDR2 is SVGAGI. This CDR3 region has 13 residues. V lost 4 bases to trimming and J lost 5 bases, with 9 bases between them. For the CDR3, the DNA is TGTGCCAGCAGTTCCTTCTCAGACAATGAGCAGTTCTTC. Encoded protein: CASSSFSDNEQFF.